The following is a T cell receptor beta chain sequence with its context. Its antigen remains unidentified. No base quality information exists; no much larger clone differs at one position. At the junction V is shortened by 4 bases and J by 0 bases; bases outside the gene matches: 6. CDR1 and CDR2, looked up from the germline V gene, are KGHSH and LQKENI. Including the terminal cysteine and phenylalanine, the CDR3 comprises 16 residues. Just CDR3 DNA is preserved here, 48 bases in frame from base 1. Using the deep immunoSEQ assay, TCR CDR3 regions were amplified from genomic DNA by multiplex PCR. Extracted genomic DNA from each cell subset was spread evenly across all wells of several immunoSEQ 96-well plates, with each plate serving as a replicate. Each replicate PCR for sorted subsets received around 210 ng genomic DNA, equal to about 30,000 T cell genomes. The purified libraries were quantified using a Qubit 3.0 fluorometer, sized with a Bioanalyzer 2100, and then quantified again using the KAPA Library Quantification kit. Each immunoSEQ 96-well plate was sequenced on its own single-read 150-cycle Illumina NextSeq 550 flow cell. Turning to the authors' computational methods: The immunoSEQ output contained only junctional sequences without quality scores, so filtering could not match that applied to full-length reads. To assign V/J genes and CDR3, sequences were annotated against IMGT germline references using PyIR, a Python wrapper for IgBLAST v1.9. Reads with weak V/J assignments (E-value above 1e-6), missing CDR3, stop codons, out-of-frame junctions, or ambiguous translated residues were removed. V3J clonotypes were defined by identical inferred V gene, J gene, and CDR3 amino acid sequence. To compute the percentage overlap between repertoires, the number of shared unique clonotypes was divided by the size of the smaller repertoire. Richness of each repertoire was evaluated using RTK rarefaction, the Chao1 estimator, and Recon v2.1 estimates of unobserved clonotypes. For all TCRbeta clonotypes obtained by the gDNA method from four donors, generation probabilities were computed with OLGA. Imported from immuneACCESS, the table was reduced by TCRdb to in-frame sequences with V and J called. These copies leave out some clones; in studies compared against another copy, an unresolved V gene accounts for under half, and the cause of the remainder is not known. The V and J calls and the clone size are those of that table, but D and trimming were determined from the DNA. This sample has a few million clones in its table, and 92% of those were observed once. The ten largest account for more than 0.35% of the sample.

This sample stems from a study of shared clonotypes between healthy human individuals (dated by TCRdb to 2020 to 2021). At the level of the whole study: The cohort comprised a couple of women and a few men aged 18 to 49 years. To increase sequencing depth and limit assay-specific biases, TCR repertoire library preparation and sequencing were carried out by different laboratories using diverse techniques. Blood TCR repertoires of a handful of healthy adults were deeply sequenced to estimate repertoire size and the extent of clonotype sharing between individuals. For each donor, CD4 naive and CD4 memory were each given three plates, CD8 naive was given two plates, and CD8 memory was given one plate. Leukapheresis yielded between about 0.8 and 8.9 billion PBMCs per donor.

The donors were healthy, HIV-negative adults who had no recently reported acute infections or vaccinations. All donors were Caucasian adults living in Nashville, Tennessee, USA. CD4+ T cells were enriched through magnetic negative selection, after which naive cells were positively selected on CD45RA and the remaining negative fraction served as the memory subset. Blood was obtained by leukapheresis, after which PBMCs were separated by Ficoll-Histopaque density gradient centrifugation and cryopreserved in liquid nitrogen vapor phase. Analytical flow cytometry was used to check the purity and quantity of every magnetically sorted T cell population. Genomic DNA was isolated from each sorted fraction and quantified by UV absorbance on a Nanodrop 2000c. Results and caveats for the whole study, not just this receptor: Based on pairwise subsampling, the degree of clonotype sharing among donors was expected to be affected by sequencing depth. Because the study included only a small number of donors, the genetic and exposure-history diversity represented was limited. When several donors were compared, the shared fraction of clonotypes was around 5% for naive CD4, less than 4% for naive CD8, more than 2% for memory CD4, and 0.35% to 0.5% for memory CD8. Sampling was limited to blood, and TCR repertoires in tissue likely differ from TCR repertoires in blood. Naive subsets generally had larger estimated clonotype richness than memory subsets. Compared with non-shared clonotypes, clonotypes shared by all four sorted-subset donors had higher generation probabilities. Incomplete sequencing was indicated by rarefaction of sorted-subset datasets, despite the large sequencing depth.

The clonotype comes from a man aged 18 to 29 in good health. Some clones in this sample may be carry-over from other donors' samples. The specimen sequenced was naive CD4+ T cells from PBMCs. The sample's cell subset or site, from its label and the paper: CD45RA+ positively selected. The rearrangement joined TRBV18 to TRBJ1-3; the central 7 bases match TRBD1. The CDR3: CASSQRGTVSGNTIYF. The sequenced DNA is TGTGCCAGCTCACAACGAGGGACAGTCTCTGGAAACACCATATATTTT.